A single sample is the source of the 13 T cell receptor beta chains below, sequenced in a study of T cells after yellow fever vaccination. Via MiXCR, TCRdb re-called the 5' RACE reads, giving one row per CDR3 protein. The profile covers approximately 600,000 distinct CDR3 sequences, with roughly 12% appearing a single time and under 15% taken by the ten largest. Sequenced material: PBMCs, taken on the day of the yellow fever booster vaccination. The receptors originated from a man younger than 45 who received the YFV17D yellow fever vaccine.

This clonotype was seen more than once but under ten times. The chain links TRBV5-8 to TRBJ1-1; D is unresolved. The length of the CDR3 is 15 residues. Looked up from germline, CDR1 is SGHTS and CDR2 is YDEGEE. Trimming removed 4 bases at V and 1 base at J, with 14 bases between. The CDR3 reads CASSPGRASNTEAFF. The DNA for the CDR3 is TGTGCCAGCAGCCCTGGACGGGCCTCGAACACTGAAGCTTTCTTT. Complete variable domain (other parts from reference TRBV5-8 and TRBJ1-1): EAGVTQSPTHLIKTRGQQATLRCSPISGHTSVYWYQQALGLGLQFLLWYDEGEERNRGNFPPRFSGRQFPNYSSELNVNALELEDSALYLCASSPGRASNTEAFFGQGTRLTVV.

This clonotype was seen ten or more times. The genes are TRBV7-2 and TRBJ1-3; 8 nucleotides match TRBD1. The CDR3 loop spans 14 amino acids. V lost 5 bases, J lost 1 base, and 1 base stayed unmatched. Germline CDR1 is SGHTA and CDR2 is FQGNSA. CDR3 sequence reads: CASSRTGSGNTIYF. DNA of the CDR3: TGTGCCAGCAGCCGGACAGGGTCTGGAAACACCATATATTTT.

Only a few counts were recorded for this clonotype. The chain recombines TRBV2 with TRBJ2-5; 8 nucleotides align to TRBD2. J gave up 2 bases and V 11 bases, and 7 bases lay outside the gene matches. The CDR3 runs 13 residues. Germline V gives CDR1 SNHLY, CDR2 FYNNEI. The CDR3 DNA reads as TGTGCCTCCCGCGGGAGGCAACAAGAGACCCAGTACTTC. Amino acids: CASRGRQQETQYF.

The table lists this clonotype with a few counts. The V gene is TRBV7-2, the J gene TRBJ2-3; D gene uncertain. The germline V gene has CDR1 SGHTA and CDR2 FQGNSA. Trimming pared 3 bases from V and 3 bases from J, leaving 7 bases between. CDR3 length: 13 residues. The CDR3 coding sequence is TGTGCCAGCAGCTTGGTCATAACAGATACGCAGTATTTT. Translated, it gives CASSLVITDTQYF.

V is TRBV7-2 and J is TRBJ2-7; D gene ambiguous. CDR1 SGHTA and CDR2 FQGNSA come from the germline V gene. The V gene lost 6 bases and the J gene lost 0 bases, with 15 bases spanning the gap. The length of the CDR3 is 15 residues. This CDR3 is CASSPFGGSSYEQYF. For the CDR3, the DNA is TGTGCCAGCAGTCCTTTTGGTGGGTCCTCCTACGAGCAGTACTTC.

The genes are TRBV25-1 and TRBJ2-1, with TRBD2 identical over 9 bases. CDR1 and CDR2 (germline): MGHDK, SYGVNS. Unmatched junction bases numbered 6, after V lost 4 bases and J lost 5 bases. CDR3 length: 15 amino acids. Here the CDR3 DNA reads TGTGCCAGCAGTGCGAGACTAGCGGCCCACAATGAGCAGTTCTTC. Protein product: CASSARLAAHNEQFF.

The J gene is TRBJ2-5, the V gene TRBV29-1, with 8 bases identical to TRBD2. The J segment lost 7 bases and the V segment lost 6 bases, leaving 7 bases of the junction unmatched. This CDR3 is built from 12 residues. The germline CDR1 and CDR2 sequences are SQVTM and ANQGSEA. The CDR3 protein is CSVFSGDGTQYF. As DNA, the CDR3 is TGCAGCGTATTTAGCGGGGACGGGACCCAGTACTTC.

This CDR3 reads CASSPDNTDTQYF. The CDR3 bases are TGTGCCAGCAGCCCGGACAACACAGATACGCAGTATTTT. This rearrangement joins TRBV3-1 to TRBJ2-3; D is perhaps TRBD1 (5 bases). The germline gives CDR1 LGHDT, CDR2 YNNKEL (reference sequence). The V gene lost 4 bases and the J gene lost 2 bases, with 7 bases spanning the gap. The length of the CDR3 is 13 residues.

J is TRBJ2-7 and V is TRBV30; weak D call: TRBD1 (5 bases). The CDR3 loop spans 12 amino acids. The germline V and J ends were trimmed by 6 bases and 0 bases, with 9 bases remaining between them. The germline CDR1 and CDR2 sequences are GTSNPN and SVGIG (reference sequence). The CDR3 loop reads CACSTDSYEQYF. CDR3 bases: TGTGCCTGTTCGACAGACTCCTACGAGCAGTACTTC.

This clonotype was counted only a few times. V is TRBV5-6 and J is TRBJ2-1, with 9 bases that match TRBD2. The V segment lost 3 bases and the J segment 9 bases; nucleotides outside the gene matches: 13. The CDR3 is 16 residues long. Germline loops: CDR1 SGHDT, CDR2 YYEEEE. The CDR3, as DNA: TGTGCCAGCAGCTGGCGGACTAGCGCCAACAGGGGTGAGCAGTTCTTC. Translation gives CASSWRTSANRGEQFF.

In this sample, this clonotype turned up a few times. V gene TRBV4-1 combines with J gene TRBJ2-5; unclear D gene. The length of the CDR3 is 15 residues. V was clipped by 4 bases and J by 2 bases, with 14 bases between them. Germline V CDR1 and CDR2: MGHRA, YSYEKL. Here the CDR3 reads CASSRTQAVQETQYF. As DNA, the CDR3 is TGCGCCAGCAGCCGTACGCAGGCAGTACAAGAGACCCAGTACTTC.

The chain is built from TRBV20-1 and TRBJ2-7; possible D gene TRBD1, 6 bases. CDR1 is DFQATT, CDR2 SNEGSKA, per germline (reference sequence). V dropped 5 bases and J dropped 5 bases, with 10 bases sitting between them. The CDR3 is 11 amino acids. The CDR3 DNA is TGCAGTGCTCAACAGGGAAACGAGCAGTACTTC. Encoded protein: CSAQQGNEQYF.

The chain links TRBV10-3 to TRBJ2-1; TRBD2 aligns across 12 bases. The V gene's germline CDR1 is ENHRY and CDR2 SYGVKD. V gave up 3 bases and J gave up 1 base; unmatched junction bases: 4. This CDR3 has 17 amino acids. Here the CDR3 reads CAISDTSGRRSYNEQFF. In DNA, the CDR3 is TGTGCCATCAGTGATACTAGCGGGAGGAGATCCTACAATGAGCAGTTCTTC.